This T cell receptor beta chain was captured by sequencing in a study of CD8 T cells in ankylosing spondylitis. This CDR3 has 13 residues. Germline CDR1 reads SGHTA; CDR2 reads FQGNSA. Trimming cost V 8 bases and J 0 bases, with 8 bases left between them. The TCR beta libraries were generated through quantitative 5'-RACE incorporating molecular barcodes. One entry per CDR3 protein results from TCRdb running MiXCR on the 5' RACE reads. This table holds tens of thousands of distinct CDR3 sequences, about 31% found once. The rearrangement links TRBV7-2 to TRBJ1-3; D is perhaps TRBD1 (6 bases). Material: synovial fluid, either unsorted or a sorted T cell fraction (not recorded which). This TCR was sampled from a male donor with ankylosing spondylitis. The CDR3 protein is CASGDISGNTIYF. CDR3 bases: TGTGCCAGCGGGGACATCTCTGGAAACACCATATATTTT.